This T cell receptor (beta chain) was profiled in a study of radiotherapy plus CTLA-4 blockade in lung cancer. Here immunoSEQ multiplex PCR was the method, and the copy in TCRdb shows in-frame clones only, minus some. Here the sample spans fewer than 65,000 clones, 60% to 80% being singletons. Per the germline V gene, CDR1 is MNHNS and CDR2 is SASEGT. The CDR3 spans 14 residues. The chain carries TRBV6-1 and TRBJ2-5, with 8 bases identical to TRBD2. The J call is in doubt because the DNA end fits TRBJ2-7 better. This clonotype was obtained from a human donor with non-small cell lung cancer whose response to radiotherapy plus ipilimumab could not be evaluated. The specimen was peripheral blood, collected from a patient treated with radiotherapy plus ipilimumab. CDR3 loop: CASKAGAPSYEQYF. For the CDR3, the DNA is TGTGCCAGCAAAGCGGGGGCACCTTCCTACGAGCAGTACTTC.